Each of the 9 T cell receptor beta chains below was sequenced from the same sample in a study. MiXCR was run by TCRdb on the 5' RACE reads, yielding one entry per CDR3 protein. The table has over 55,000 distinct CDR3 sequences, 28% seen once. Sequencing was performed on tumor-infiltrating memory CD4+ T cells sorted from the breast tumor. The subset denotes: memory CD4+ T cells, CD4+CD45RO+CD25-. The receptors stem from a female donor with breast cancer.

The chain joins TRBV4-3 to TRBJ1-5; D unclear. V dropped 0 bases and J dropped 4 bases, with 10 bases sitting between them. Germline V gives CDR1 LGHNA, CDR2 YSLEER. The CDR3 loop spans 15 amino acids. CDR3 protein: CASSQDVQVNQPQHF. The DNA for the CDR3 is TGCGCCAGCAGCCAAGATGTGCAGGTTAATCAGCCCCAGCATTTT.

This chain connects TRBV5-1 to TRBJ1-6, with 7 bases identical to TRBD1. The CDR3 is 13 residues long. V lost 4 bases, J lost 15 bases, and 10 bases stayed unmatched. Germline-derived CDR1 and CDR2 are SGHRS and YFSETQ. The CDR3 region is CASSQDGQEHLHF. The CDR3 DNA follows: TGCGCCAGCAGCCAAGACGGACAGGAACACCTCCACTTT.

The CDR3 is CATSNRTGEQPQHF. CDR3 in DNA: TGTGCCACCAGCAACCGGACGGGGGAACAGCCCCAGCATTTT. The chain employs TRBV15 and TRBJ1-5; D perhaps matches TRBD1 (5 bases). The V and J ends lost 4 bases and 7 bases respectively, with 14 bases between them. The CDR3 runs to 14 residues. Per the germline V gene, CDR1 is LNHNV and CDR2 is YYDKDF (reference sequence).

This clonotype was found a few times. The V gene is TRBV7-2, the J gene TRBJ1-2, with a weak D call TRBD1 (5 bases). Germline V lookup: CDR1 SGHTA, CDR2 FQGNSA. CDR3 length equals 16 residues. Deletions cut 1 base from V and 5 bases from J, with 17 bases between. For the CDR3, the DNA is TGTGCCAGCAGCTTAGAGGCGAGGGGTCCCATTTATGGCTACACCTTC. Encoded protein: CASSLEARGPIYGYTF.

This chain joins TRBV12-3 or TRBV12-4 and TRBJ2-1, with D possibly matching TRBD2 (6 bases). Between the trimmed V and J ends, which lost 2 bases and 9 bases, there was a span of 11 bases. CDR3 length equals 13 residues. The CDR3 loop is CASSLSTSLEQFF. CDR3 nucleotides: TGTGCCAGCAGTTTAAGTACTAGCCTTGAGCAGTTCTTC.

This clonotype was detected only once. A much larger clone is a single base away; this may be a read error. CDR3 sequence (DNA): TGTGCCAGCTCCGGGACAGGCATAGATACGCAGTATTTT. Translated, it gives CASSGTGIDTQYF. The V gene is TRBV28, the J gene TRBJ2-3; TRBD1 matches at 8 bases. CDR3 length: 13 amino acids. V lost 8 bases to trimming and J lost 5 bases; unmatched junction nucleotides: 6. Germline loops: CDR1 MDHEN, CDR2 SYDVKM.

The rearrangement links TRBV5-1 to TRBJ2-1; D tentatively reads TRBD1 or TRBD2 (5 bases each). CDR3 length equals 14 residues. Germline CDR1 is SGHRS and CDR2 is YFSETQ. V lost 4 bases, J lost 4 bases, and 12 bases lay in between. The CDR3 sequence: CASSPGTEYNEQFF. The DNA of the CDR3 is TGCGCCAGCAGCCCTGGGACGGAATACAATGAGCAGTTCTTC.

This clonotype appeared a few times. This sequence joins TRBV6-5 and TRBJ1-1, with TRBD1 matching 8 bases. The CDR3 has 12 residues. The V and J ends lost 6 bases and 10 bases, in that order; junction bases with no gene match: 7. Germline V gene lookup returns CDR1 MNHEY and CDR2 SVGAGI. CDR3 loop: CASSDRGSRAFF. In DNA, the CDR3 is TGTGCCAGCAGCGACAGGGGTTCCAGAGCTTTCTTT.

The chain uses TRBV11-2 and TRBJ2-5, with 9 positions matching TRBD2. CDR3 length: 16 amino acids. Trimming removed 1 base from V and 0 bases from J; junction bases left unmatched: 3. From germline, CDR1 is SGHAT and CDR2 FQNNGV. The CDR3 nucleotides are TGTGCCAGCAGCTTAGCGAGCGGGAGGTACCAAGAGACCCAGTACTTC. Translated, it gives CASSLASGRYQETQYF.